The rows below give T cell receptor beta chains drawn from one sample of a study of T cell responses to AZD1222 COVID-19 vaccine. The protocol was immunoSEQ multiplex PCR, while the TCRdb copy is restricted to in-frame clones and leaves out a portion. The table records some 110,000 clones, around 91% of them present only once. This sample comprised peripheral blood, obtained 28 days after the second AZD1222 dose. The receptors were sampled from an adult who received the AZD1222 COVID-19 vaccine. Each CDR3 is given with its conserved first and last residue. The D gene is left open where the match is weak. Rows give clone size only sometimes, using once, few, many, or a class for an expanded clone.

V gene: TRBV7-2; D gene: -; clone size: -; J gene: TRBJ2-1; CDR3 DNA: TGTGCCAGCACCTTGGGGGCGGCAAACAATGAGCAGTTCTTC; CDR3 protein: CASTLGAANNEQFF
V gene: TRBV28; D gene: -; clone size: -; J gene: TRBJ2-2; CDR3 DNA: TGTGCCAGCAGTTGGAACACCGGGGAGCTGTTTTTT; CDR3 protein: CASSWNTGELFF
V gene: TRBV11-2; D gene: -; clone size: -; J gene: TRBJ2-7; CDR3 DNA: TGTGCCAGCAGCCCCTTCGGGGGTTTCGAGCAGTACTTC; CDR3 protein: CASSPFGGFEQYF
V gene: TRBV27; D gene: TRBD2; clone size: -; J gene: TRBJ2-2; CDR3 DNA: TGTGCCAGCAGTAGTCTAGGGAGGGGAAAGGTAACCGGGGAGCTGTTTTTT; CDR3 protein: CASSSLGRGKVTGELFF
V gene: TRBV5-4; D gene: TRBD2; clone size: -; J gene: TRBJ2-5; CDR3 DNA: TGTGCCAGCAGCCACGGACTAGCCGCCGCCCAAGAGACCCAGTACTTC; CDR3 protein: CASSHGLAAAQETQYF
V gene: TRBV4-1; D gene: TRBD1; clone size: -; J gene: TRBJ2-2; CDR3 DNA: TGCGCCAGCAACCGGGACAGGGGAATTGTCGGGGAGCTGTTTTTT; CDR3 protein: CASNRDRGIVGELFF
V gene: TRBV13; D gene: TRBD2; clone size: -; J gene: TRBJ2-7; CDR3 DNA: TGTGCCAGCAGCTCCCGGACTAGCGGCTACGAGCAGTACTTC; CDR3 protein: CASSSRTSGYEQYF
V gene: TRBV6-5; D gene: -; clone size: -; J gene: TRBJ2-1; CDR3 DNA: TGTGCCAGCATTGGGGATTTTAGCGTTAATGAGCAGTTCTTC; CDR3 protein: CASIGDFSVNEQFF
V gene: TRBV7-3; D gene: -; clone size: -; J gene: TRBJ2-1; CDR3 DNA: TGTGCCAGCAGCTTGGGGGAGTACAATGAGCAGTTCTTC; CDR3 protein: CASSLGEYNEQFF
V gene: TRBV14; D gene: -; clone size: -; J gene: TRBJ2-5; CDR3 DNA: TGTGCCAGCAGCCACAGATGGCGGACTGTTGGGGAAGAGACCCAGTACTTC; CDR3 protein: CASSHRWRTVGEETQYF
V gene: TRBV28; D gene: TRBD2; clone size: -; J gene: TRBJ2-1; CDR3 DNA: TGTGCCAGCAGCCCGGGACTAGCGGGAGTGGAGCAGTTCTTC; CDR3 protein: CASSPGLAGVEQFF
V gene: TRBV5-4; D gene: -; clone size: once; J gene: TRBJ2-1; CDR3 DNA: TGTGCCAGCAGCTTGGCAGGGGGCGGGAGGGCCAATGAGCAGTTCTTC; CDR3 protein: CASSLAGGGRANEQFF
V gene: TRBV9; D gene: -; clone size: -; J gene: TRBJ2-1; CDR3 DNA: TGTGCCAGCAGCCCCCCAGGGGTCCACAATGAGCAGTTCTTC; CDR3 protein: CASSPPGVHNEQFF
V gene: TRBV7-2; D gene: -; clone size: -; J gene: TRBJ2-3; CDR3 DNA: TGTGCCAGCAGCTGGGACTTCCTGACAGATACGCAGTATTTT; CDR3 protein: CASSWDFLTDTQYF
V gene: TRBV14; D gene: -; clone size: -; J gene: TRBJ1-2; CDR3 DNA: TGTGCCAGCAGCCAACAAGCAGGGGTCGGCTACACCTTC; CDR3 protein: CASSQQAGVGYTF
V gene: TRBV27; D gene: -; clone size: -; J gene: TRBJ2-3; CDR3 DNA: TGTGCCAGCAGTTTACCGGGAGTGGGGCGCGGTACGCAGTATTTT; CDR3 protein: CASSLPGVGRGTQYF
V gene: TRBV28; D gene: -; clone size: -; J gene: TRBJ2-3; CDR3 DNA: TGTGCCAGCAGTACTCGGGCCACAGATACGCAGTATTTT; CDR3 protein: CASSTRATDTQYF
V gene: TRBV28; D gene: TRBD1; clone size: -; J gene: TRBJ1-2; CDR3 DNA: TGTGCCAGCAGTCCCCAGGGGGCCCGATATGGCTACACCTTC; CDR3 protein: CASSPQGARYGYTF
V gene: TRBV20-1; D gene: -; clone size: -; J gene: TRBJ1-4; CDR3 DNA: TGCATAACGGATGTTAATAAAAAACTGTTTTTT; CDR3 protein: CITDVNKKLFF
V gene: TRBV24-1; D gene: TRBD1; clone size: -; J gene: TRBJ2-3; CDR3 DNA: TGTGCCACCAGTGACAGTGGACAGGGCCACACAGATACGCAGTATTTT; CDR3 protein: CATSDSGQGHTDTQYF
V gene: TRBV19; D gene: -; clone size: -; J gene: TRBJ1-5; CDR3 DNA: TGTGCCAGTACCATCGGATGGGGGAACGGTCAGCCCCAGCATTTT; CDR3 protein: CASTIGWGNGQPQHF
V gene: TRBV19; D gene: -; clone size: -; J gene: TRBJ2-3; CDR3 DNA: TGTGCCAGTAGTATGGGGGCCTTCACAGATACGCAGTATTTT; CDR3 protein: CASSMGAFTDTQYF
V gene: TRBV19; D gene: -; clone size: -; J gene: TRBJ1-5; CDR3 DNA: TGTGCCAGTAGTATAGCCGAAGGTCAGCCCCAGCATTTT; CDR3 protein: CASSIAEGQPQHF
V gene: TRBV3-1/TRBV3-2; D gene: TRBD2; clone size: -; J gene: TRBJ2-1; CDR3 DNA: TGTGCCAGCAGCCAATTGACTAGCGGGATATACAATGAGCAGTTCTTC; CDR3 protein: CASSQLTSGIYNEQFF
V gene: TRBV6-5; D gene: -; clone size: -; J gene: TRBJ1-1; CDR3 DNA: TGTGCCAGCAGTTACAGGGGTGTTGCAGACACTGAAGCTTTCTTT; CDR3 protein: CASSYRGVADTEAFF
V gene: TRBV27; D gene: TRBD1; clone size: -; J gene: TRBJ2-7; CDR3 DNA: TGTGCCACCGGGACAGGGTCAAGCTCCTACGAGCAGTACTTC; CDR3 protein: CATGTGSSSYEQYF
V gene: TRBV29-1; D gene: -; clone size: -; J gene: TRBJ2-5; CDR3 DNA: TGCAGCGTTGGTAGGGTGGGGGAGACCCAGTACTTC; CDR3 protein: CSVGRVGETQYF
V gene: TRBV5-5; D gene: -; clone size: -; J gene: TRBJ1-2; CDR3 DNA: TGTGCCAGCAGCGGAACAAACACTGACGGAAACTATGGCTACACCTTC; CDR3 protein: CASSGTNTDGNYGYTF
V gene: TRBV2; D gene: TRBD2; clone size: few; J gene: TRBJ2-2; CDR3 DNA: TGTGCCAGCAGTAAAGGACTAGCGGGCCTCGAGCTGTTTTTT; CDR3 protein: CASSKGLAGLELFF
V gene: TRBV3-1/TRBV3-2; D gene: TRBD1; clone size: -; J gene: TRBJ2-1; CDR3 DNA: TGTGCCAGCAGCCAGAGGGACAGATACAATGAGCAGTTCTTC; CDR3 protein: CASSQRDRYNEQFF
V gene: TRBV6-5; D gene: -; clone size: -; J gene: TRBJ1-3; CDR3 DNA: TGTGCCAGCAGCCGGGACGAACCCTCTGGAAACACCATATATTTT; CDR3 protein: CASSRDEPSGNTIYF
V gene: TRBV27; D gene: -; clone size: -; J gene: TRBJ2-5; CDR3 DNA: TGTGCCAGCAGTTGGGGACACCAAGAGACCCAGTACTTC; CDR3 protein: CASSWGHQETQYF
V gene: TRBV27; D gene: -; clone size: -; J gene: TRBJ2-3; CDR3 DNA: TGTGCCAGCAGTTCACCGGGAGATACGCAGTATTTT; CDR3 protein: CASSSPGDTQYF
V gene: TRBV7-9; D gene: -; clone size: -; J gene: TRBJ2-2; CDR3 DNA: TGTGCCAGCAGCTTACGAGTGAGCCAGAACACCGGGGAGCTGTTTTTT; CDR3 protein: CASSLRVSQNTGELFF
V gene: TRBV7-2; D gene: -; clone size: -; J gene: TRBJ1-4; CDR3 DNA: -; CDR3 protein: CASSLVGGGTSFF
V gene: TRBV30; D gene: -; clone size: -; J gene: TRBJ1-2; CDR3 DNA: TGTGCCTGGAGTCGCCCGGGGGAATACTATGGCTACACCTTC; CDR3 protein: CAWSRPGEYYGYTF
V gene: TRBV18; D gene: TRBD2; clone size: -; J gene: TRBJ2-5; CDR3 DNA: TGTGCCAGCTCACCGACTAGCGCGGTGGAGACCCAGTACTTC; CDR3 protein: CASSPTSAVETQYF
V gene: TRBV27; D gene: -; clone size: -; J gene: TRBJ2-7; CDR3 DNA: TGTGCCAGCAGTTATGGCCTTTCTTACGAGCAGTACTTC; CDR3 protein: CASSYGLSYEQYF
V gene: TRBV19; D gene: TRBD2; clone size: -; J gene: TRBJ2-2; CDR3 DNA: TGTGCCAGTAGTCCCCGTCTCGGACTAGCACCTCATACGAACACCGGGGAGCTGTTTTTT; CDR3 protein: CASSPRLGLAPHTNTGELFF
V gene: TRBV15; D gene: -; clone size: -; J gene: TRBJ2-1; CDR3 DNA: TGTGCCACCAGCAGGGACTGGGTTGAGCAGTTCTTC; CDR3 protein: CATSRDWVEQFF
V gene: TRBV4-1; D gene: -; clone size: -; J gene: TRBJ1-1; CDR3 DNA: TGCGCCAGCAGCCCCCTAAGGGACACTGAAGCTTTCTTT; CDR3 protein: CASSPLRDTEAFF
V gene: TRBV28; D gene: TRBD2; clone size: -; J gene: TRBJ2-2; CDR3 DNA: TGTGCCAGTCGACTAGCGGGAGCCGGGGAGCTGTTTTTT; CDR3 protein: CASRLAGAGELFF
V gene: TRBV3-1/TRBV3-2; D gene: TRBD1; clone size: -; J gene: TRBJ1-6; CDR3 DNA: TGTGCCAGCAGCCAAGACCCCACAGGGGGATATTCACCCCTCCACTTT; CDR3 protein: CASSQDPTGGYSPLHF
V gene: TRBV25-1; D gene: TRBD1; clone size: -; J gene: TRBJ2-7; CDR3 DNA: TGTGCCAGCAGTGATAAGGGACAGGTTATCTACGAGCAGTACTTC; CDR3 protein: CASSDKGQVIYEQYF